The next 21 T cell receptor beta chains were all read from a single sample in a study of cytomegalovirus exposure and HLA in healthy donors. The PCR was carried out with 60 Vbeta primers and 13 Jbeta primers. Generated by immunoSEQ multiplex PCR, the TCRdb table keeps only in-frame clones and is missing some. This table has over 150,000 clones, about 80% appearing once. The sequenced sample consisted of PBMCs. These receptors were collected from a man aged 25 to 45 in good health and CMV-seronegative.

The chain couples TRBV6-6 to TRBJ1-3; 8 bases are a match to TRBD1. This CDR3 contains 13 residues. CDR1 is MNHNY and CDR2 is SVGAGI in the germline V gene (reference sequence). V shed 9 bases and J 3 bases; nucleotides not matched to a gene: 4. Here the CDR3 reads CASQGAVGNTIYF. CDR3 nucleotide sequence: TGTGCCAGTCAGGGGGCTGTTGGAAACACCATATATTTT.

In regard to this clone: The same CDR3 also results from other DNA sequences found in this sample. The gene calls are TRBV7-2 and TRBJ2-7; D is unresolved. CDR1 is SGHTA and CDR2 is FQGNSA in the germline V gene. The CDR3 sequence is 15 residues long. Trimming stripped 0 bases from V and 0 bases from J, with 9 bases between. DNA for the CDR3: TGTGCCAGCAGCTTAGCGCCCGCAGTCTCCTACGAGCAGTACTTC. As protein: CASSLAPAVSYEQYF.

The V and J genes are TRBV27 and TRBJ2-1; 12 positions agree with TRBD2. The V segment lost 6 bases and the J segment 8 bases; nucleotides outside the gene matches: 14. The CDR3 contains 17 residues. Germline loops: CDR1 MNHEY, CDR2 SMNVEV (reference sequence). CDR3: CASSTFDLAGGPHEQFF. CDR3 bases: TGTGCCAGCAGCACTTTTGATCTAGCGGGAGGGCCCCATGAGCAGTTCTTC.

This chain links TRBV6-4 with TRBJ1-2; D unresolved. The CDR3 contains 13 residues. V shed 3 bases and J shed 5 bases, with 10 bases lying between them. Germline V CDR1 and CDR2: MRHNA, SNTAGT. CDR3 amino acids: CASSETGKYGYTF. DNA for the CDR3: TGTGCCAGCAGTGAGACGGGGAAATATGGCTACACCTTC.

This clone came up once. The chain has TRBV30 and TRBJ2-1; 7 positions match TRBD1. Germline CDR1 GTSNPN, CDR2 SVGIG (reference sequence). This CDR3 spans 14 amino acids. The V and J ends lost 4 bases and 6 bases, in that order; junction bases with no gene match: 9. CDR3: CAWIWGQLSNEQFF. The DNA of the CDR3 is TGTGCCTGGATCTGGGGACAGCTATCCAATGAGCAGTTCTTC.

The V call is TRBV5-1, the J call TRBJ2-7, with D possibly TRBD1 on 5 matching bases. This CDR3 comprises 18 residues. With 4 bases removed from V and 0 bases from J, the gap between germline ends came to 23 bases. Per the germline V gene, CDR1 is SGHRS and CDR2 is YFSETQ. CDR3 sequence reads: CASSDTPPLGTGSYEQYF. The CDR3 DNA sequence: TGCGCCAGCAGCGACACGCCCCCGTTGGGAACAGGCTCCTACGAGCAGTACTTC.

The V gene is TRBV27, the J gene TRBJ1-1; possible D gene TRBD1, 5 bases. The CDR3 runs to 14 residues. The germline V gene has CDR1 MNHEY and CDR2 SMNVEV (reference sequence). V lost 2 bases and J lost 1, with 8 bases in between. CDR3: CASSLRQPNTEAFF. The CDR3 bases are TGTGCCAGCAGTTTACGACAGCCGAACACTGAAGCTTTCTTT.

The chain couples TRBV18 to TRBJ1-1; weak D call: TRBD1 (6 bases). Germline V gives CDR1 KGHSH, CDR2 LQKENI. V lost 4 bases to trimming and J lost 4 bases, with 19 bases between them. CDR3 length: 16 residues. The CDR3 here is CASSLKDSTSGTEAFF. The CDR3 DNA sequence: TGTGCCAGCTCACTAAAGGACAGTACAAGTGGCACTGAAGCTTTCTTT.

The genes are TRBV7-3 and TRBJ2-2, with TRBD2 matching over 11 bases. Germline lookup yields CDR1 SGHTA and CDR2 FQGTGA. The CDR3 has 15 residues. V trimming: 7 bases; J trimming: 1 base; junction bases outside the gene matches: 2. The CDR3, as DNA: TGTGCCAGCAATCTAGCGGGAGGGAACACCGGGGAGCTGTTTTTT. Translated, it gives CASNLAGGNTGELFF.

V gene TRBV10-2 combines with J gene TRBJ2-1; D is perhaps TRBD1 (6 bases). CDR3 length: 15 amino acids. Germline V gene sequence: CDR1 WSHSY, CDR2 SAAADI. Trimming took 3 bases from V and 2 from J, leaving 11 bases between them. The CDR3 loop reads CASSDTGRPYNEQFF. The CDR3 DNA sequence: TGCGCCAGCAGTGATACAGGGAGACCCTACAATGAGCAGTTCTTC.

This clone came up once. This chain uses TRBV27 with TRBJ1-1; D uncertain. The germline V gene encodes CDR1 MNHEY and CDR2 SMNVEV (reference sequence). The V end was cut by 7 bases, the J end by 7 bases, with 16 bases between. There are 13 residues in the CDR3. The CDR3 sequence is CASKKDTRLEAFF. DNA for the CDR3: TGTGCCAGCAAAAAAGACACTCGGCTTGAAGCTTTCTTT.

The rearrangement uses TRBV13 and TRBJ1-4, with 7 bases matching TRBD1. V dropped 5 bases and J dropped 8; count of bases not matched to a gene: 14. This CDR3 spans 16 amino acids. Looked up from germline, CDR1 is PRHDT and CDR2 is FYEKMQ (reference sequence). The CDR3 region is CASSGGTAYVGEKLFF. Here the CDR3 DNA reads TGTGCCAGCAGCGGAGGGACAGCCTACGTGGGAGAAAAACTGTTTTTT. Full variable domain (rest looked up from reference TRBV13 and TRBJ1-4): AAGVIQSPRHLIKEKRETATLKCYPIPRHDTVYWYQQGPGQDPQFLISFYEKMQSDKGSIPDRFSAQQFSDYHSELNMSSLELGDSALYFCASSGGTAYVGEKLFFGSGTQLSVL.

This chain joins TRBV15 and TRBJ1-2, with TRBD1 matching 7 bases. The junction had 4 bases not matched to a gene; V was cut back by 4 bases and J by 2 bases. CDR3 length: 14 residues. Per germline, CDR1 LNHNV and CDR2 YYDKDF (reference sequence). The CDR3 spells CATSISTGNYGYTF. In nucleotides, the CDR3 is TGTGCCACCAGCATATCGACAGGGAACTATGGCTACACCTTC. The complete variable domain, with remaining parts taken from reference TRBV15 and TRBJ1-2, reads DAMVIQNPRYQVTQFGKPVTLSCSQTLNHNVMYWYQQKSSQAPKLLFHYYDKDFNNEADTPDNFQSRRPNTSFCFLDIRSPGLGDTAMYLCATSISTGNYGYTFGSGTRLTVV.

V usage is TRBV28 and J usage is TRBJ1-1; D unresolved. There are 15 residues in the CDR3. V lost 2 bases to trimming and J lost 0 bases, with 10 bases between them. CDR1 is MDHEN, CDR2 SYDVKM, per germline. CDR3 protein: CASSLGGLMNTEAFF. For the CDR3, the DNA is TGTGCCAGCAGTTTAGGAGGACTGATGAACACTGAAGCTTTCTTT.

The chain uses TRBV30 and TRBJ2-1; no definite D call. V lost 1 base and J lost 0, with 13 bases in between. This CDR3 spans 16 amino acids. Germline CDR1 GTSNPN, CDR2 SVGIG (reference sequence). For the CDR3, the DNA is TGTGCCTGGAGTGCCCCGCGAAGGAGCTCCTACAATGAGCAGTTCTTC. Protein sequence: CAWSAPRRSSYNEQFF.

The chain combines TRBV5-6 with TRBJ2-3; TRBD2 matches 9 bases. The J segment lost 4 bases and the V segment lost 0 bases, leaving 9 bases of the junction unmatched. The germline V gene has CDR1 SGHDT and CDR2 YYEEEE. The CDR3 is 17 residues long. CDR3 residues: CASSLGLRREGPDTQYF. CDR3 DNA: TGTGCCAGCAGCTTGGGGCTTAGGCGGGAGGGCCCAGATACGCAGTATTTT.

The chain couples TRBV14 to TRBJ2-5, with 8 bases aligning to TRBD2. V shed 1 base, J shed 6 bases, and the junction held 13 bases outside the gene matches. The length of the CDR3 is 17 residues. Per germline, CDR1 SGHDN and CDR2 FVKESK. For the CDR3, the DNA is TGTGCCAGCAGCCAAGGAGGTCGGCCGGGGGGGCCGCAGACCCAGTACTTC. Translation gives CASSQGGRPGGPQTQYF.

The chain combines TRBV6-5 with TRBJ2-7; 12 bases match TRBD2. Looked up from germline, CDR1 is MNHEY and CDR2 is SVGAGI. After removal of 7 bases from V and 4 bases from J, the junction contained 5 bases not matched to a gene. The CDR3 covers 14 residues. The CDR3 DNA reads TGTGCCAGCACCTCGACTAGCGGGAGTTACGAGCAGTACTTC. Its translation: CASTSTSGSYEQYF.

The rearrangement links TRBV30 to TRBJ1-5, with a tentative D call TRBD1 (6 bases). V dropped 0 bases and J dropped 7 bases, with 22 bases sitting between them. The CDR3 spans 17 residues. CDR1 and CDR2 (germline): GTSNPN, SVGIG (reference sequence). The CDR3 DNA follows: TGTGCCTGGAGTGTAAAGGGAATGGTGACAGGTGCACAGCCCCAGCATTTT. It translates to CAWSVKGMVTGAQPQHF.

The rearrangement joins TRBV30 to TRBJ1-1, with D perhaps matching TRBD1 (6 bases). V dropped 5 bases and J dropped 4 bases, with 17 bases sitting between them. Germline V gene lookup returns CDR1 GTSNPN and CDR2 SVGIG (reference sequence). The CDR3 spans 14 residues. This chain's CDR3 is CAWVLTGPITEAFF. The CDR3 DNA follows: TGTGCCTGGGTCTTGACAGGCCCCATCACTGAAGCTTTCTTT.

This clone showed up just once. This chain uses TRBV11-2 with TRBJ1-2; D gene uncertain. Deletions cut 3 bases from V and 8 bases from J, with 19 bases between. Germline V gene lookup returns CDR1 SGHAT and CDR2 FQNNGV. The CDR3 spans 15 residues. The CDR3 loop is CASSFTRDPPGGYTF. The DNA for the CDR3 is TGTGCCAGCAGCTTCACCCGGGATCCGCCGGGGGGCTACACCTTC.